This is a list of T cell receptor beta chains from one sample in a study of blood T cell repertoires in COVID-19. Sequencing was performed with immunoSEQ multiplex PCR; in TCRdb, only in-frame clones are kept and a portion is missing. The table shows tens of thousands of clones, with roughly 87% occurring only once. The sample consisted of peripheral blood. These receptors came from a woman between 50 and 59 years old with acute or convalescent COVID-19. The CDR3 runs from the conserved cysteine through the conserved F or W. Each record gives: CDR3 protein, CDR3 DNA, J gene, V gene, clone size, D gene. The D gene is left open where the match is weak. Clone size is shown for a subset of rows, as once, few, many or a class of expanded clone.

cdr3_aa: CASSRQGASYEQYF; cdr3_nt: TGTGCCAGCAGCCGACAGGGGGCCTCCTACGAGCAGTACTTC; j_call: TRBJ2-7; v_call: TRBV9; clone_size: NA; d_call: TRBD1
cdr3_aa: CASSIDGQRFEAFF; cdr3_nt: TGTGCCAGTAGTATAGATGGCCAAAGATTCGAAGCTTTCTTT; j_call: TRBJ1-1; v_call: TRBV19; clone_size: NA; d_call: NA
cdr3_aa: CSVPRDGSNEQFF; cdr3_nt: TGCAGCGTTCCACGGGATGGTTCTAATGAGCAGTTCTTC; j_call: TRBJ2-1; v_call: TRBV29-1; clone_size: NA; d_call: NA
cdr3_aa: CASSQMGQGYTEAFF; cdr3_nt: TGTGCCAGCAGCCAAATGGGACAGGGTTATACTGAAGCTTTCTTT; j_call: TRBJ1-1; v_call: TRBV7-3; clone_size: NA; d_call: TRBD1
cdr3_aa: CASHMGGTGGYEQYF; cdr3_nt: TGTGCCAGCCACATGGGAGGGACAGGCGGTTACGAGCAGTACTTC; j_call: TRBJ2-7; v_call: TRBV5-4; clone_size: NA; d_call: NA
cdr3_aa: CASSSGLQGGYTF; cdr3_nt: TGTGCCAGCAGCTCCGGGCTTCAGGGAGGCTACACCTTC; j_call: TRBJ1-2; v_call: TRBV6-2/TRBV6-3; clone_size: NA; d_call: NA
cdr3_aa: CASSSGQGSGELFF; cdr3_nt: TGTGCCAGCAGTTCGGGACAGGGTTCGGGGGAGCTGTTTTTT; j_call: TRBJ2-2; v_call: TRBV27; clone_size: NA; d_call: TRBD1
cdr3_aa: CASSSGTSGGAPYEQYF; cdr3_nt: TGCGCCAGCAGCTCCGGGACTAGCGGGGGGGCCCCCTACGAGCAGTACTTC; j_call: TRBJ2-7; v_call: TRBV5-1; clone_size: once; d_call: TRBD2
cdr3_aa: CASSPQWGGIYEQYF; cdr3_nt: TGTGCCAGCAGCCCCCAATGGGGAGGGATCTACGAGCAGTACTTC; j_call: TRBJ2-7; v_call: TRBV3-1/TRBV3-2; clone_size: NA; d_call: TRBD2
cdr3_aa: CASSWRWQETQYF; cdr3_nt: TGTGCCAGCAGCTGGAGGTGGCAAGAGACCCAGTACTTC; j_call: TRBJ2-5; v_call: TRBV11-1; clone_size: once; d_call: NA
cdr3_aa: CASSFILAGAGEQFF; cdr3_nt: TGTGCCAGCAGCTTTATCCTCGCGGGGGCGGGGGAGCAGTTCTTC; j_call: TRBJ2-1; v_call: TRBV5-5; clone_size: NA; d_call: NA
cdr3_aa: CASSQHSTGNTEAFF; cdr3_nt: TGTGCCAGCAGCCAACACTCGACAGGGAACACTGAAGCTTTCTTT; j_call: TRBJ1-1; v_call: TRBV3-1/TRBV3-2; clone_size: NA; d_call: NA
cdr3_aa: CASSAAGGNTEAFF; cdr3_nt: TGTGCCAGCAGCGCTGCTGGGGGCAACACTGAAGCTTTCTTT; j_call: TRBJ1-1; v_call: TRBV12-1; clone_size: NA; d_call: NA
cdr3_aa: CAIRSGRNSPLHF; cdr3_nt: TGTGCCATCAGGTCCGGGAGGAATTCACCCCTCCACTTT; j_call: TRBJ1-6; v_call: TRBV28; clone_size: NA; d_call: NA
cdr3_aa: CASSFRENRGEKLFF; cdr3_nt: TGCGCCAGCAGCTTCCGGGAAAACCGGGGGGAAAAACTGTTTTTT; j_call: TRBJ1-4; v_call: TRBV5-1; clone_size: NA; d_call: NA
cdr3_aa: CASRQTSGLYNEQFF; cdr3_nt: TGTGCCAGCAGACAAACTAGCGGGCTTTACAATGAGCAGTTCTTC; j_call: TRBJ2-1; v_call: TRBV5-4; clone_size: NA; d_call: TRBD2
cdr3_aa: CASSRLGTDTYEQYF; cdr3_nt: TGTGCCAGCAGCCGACTGGGGACAGACACCTACGAGCAGTACTTC; j_call: TRBJ2-7; v_call: TRBV27; clone_size: NA; d_call: TRBD1
cdr3_aa: CASSEGTVRYEQYF; cdr3_nt: TGCGCCAGCAGCGAGGGGACAGTTAGGTACGAGCAGTACTTC; j_call: TRBJ2-7; v_call: TRBV5-1; clone_size: once; d_call: TRBD1
cdr3_aa: CASSSRGGYTF; cdr3_nt: TGTGCCAGCAGTTCCCGGGGGGGCTACACCTTC; j_call: TRBJ1-2; v_call: TRBV12-3/TRBV12-4; clone_size: few; d_call: NA
cdr3_aa: CAWRTPAGANVLTF; cdr3_nt: TGTGCCTGGAGAACCCCAGCGGGTGCCAACGTCCTGACTTTC; j_call: TRBJ2-6; v_call: TRBV30; clone_size: once; d_call: NA
cdr3_aa: CASSRLGTGKDNEQFF; cdr3_nt: TGTGCCAGCAGTCGTTTGGGGACAGGGAAGGACAATGAGCAGTTCTTC; j_call: TRBJ2-1; v_call: TRBV5-4; clone_size: few; d_call: TRBD1
cdr3_aa: CSASFRGGRGNEQFF; cdr3_nt: TGCAGTGCTAGTTTCAGAGGGGGCAGGGGGAATGAGCAGTTCTTC; j_call: TRBJ2-1; v_call: TRBV20-1; clone_size: once; d_call: TRBD1
cdr3_aa: CASRVGQGVLGNTEAFF; cdr3_nt: TGTGCCAGTAGGGTTGGACAGGGTGTATTGGGAAACACTGAAGCTTTCTTT; j_call: TRBJ1-1; v_call: TRBV19; clone_size: NA; d_call: TRBD1
cdr3_aa: CASSSSVRYEQYF; cdr3_nt: TGTGCCAGCAGTTCGTCGGTGAGGTACGAGCAGTACTTC; j_call: TRBJ2-7; v_call: TRBV6-5; clone_size: medium-sized; d_call: NA
cdr3_aa: CASSLGSGRGETQYF; cdr3_nt: TGTGCCAGCAGCTTGGGTAGCGGGAGGGGGGAGACCCAGTACTTC; j_call: TRBJ2-5; v_call: TRBV7-2; clone_size: few; d_call: TRBD2
cdr3_aa: CASSVWTTTQPQHF; cdr3_nt: TGTGCCAGCAGTGTATGGACGACTACTCAGCCCCAGCATTTT; j_call: TRBJ1-5; v_call: TRBV2; clone_size: NA; d_call: NA
cdr3_aa: CASEAYSTQYF; cdr3_nt: TGTGCCAGCGAGGCCTACTCGACCCAGTACTTC; j_call: TRBJ2-5; v_call: TRBV6-5; clone_size: NA; d_call: NA
cdr3_aa: CASSEDRATEAFF; cdr3_nt: TGTGCCAGCAGCGAAGACAGGGCCACTGAAGCTTTCTTT; j_call: TRBJ1-1; v_call: TRBV11-2; clone_size: NA; d_call: TRBD1
cdr3_aa: CAWRGQGYNSPLHF; cdr3_nt: TGTGCCTGGAGGGGACAGGGCTATAATTCACCCCTCCACTTT; j_call: TRBJ1-6; v_call: TRBV30; clone_size: NA; d_call: TRBD1
cdr3_aa: CASSPTRGYTIYF; cdr3_nt: TGTGCCAGCAGTCCGACGCGGGGTTACACCATATATTTT; j_call: TRBJ1-3; v_call: TRBV6-6; clone_size: NA; d_call: NA
cdr3_aa: CASSLTGSMNTGELFF; cdr3_nt: TGTGCCAGCAGCTTGACAGGGTCAATGAACACCGGGGAGCTGTTTTTT; j_call: TRBJ2-2; v_call: TRBV7-2; clone_size: NA; d_call: TRBD1
cdr3_aa: CATRDSQNTEAFF; cdr3_nt: TGTGCCACCCGGGACTCCCAGAACACTGAAGCTTTCTTT; j_call: TRBJ1-1; v_call: TRBV6-5; clone_size: NA; d_call: NA
cdr3_aa: CASSTGSTDTQYF; cdr3_nt: TGTGCCAGCTCCACCGGGAGCACAGATACGCAGTATTTT; j_call: TRBJ2-3; v_call: TRBV18; clone_size: few; d_call: NA
cdr3_aa: CAWRAGSNQPQHF; cdr3_nt: TGTGCCTGGAGGGCTGGTAGCAATCAGCCCCAGCATTTT; j_call: TRBJ1-5; v_call: TRBV30; clone_size: NA; d_call: NA
cdr3_aa: CASIPERGTLHF; cdr3_nt: TGTGCCAGCATTCCCGAAAGGGGGACCCTCCACTTT; j_call: TRBJ1-6; v_call: TRBV2; clone_size: NA; d_call: NA
cdr3_aa: CASSLSGLPYGYTF; cdr3_nt: TGTGCCAGCAGTCTCTCCGGACTCCCATATGGCTACACCTTC; j_call: TRBJ1-2; v_call: TRBV6-5; clone_size: NA; d_call: NA
cdr3_aa: CASSTLSGGYNEQFF; cdr3_nt: TGTGCCAGTAGTACCCTTAGCGGGGGTTACAATGAGCAGTTCTTC; j_call: TRBJ2-1; v_call: TRBV19; clone_size: NA; d_call: TRBD2
cdr3_aa: CAWSVQLLSGYGYTF; cdr3_nt: TGTGCCTGGAGTGTACAGCTGCTCTCGGGATATGGCTACACCTTC; j_call: TRBJ1-2; v_call: TRBV30; clone_size: NA; d_call: NA
cdr3_aa: CASSINKGTVGRNEQFF; cdr3_nt: TGTGCCAGTAGTATAAACAAAGGGACTGTTGGTCGCAATGAGCAGTTCTTC; j_call: TRBJ2-1; v_call: TRBV19; clone_size: NA; d_call: NA
cdr3_aa: CASSEPGLKETQYF; cdr3_nt: TGTGCCAGCAGCGAACCGGGACTAAAAGAGACCCAGTACTTC; j_call: TRBJ2-5; v_call: TRBV7-9; clone_size: NA; d_call: TRBD2
cdr3_aa: CASSITDSWAGELFF; cdr3_nt: TGTGCCAGTAGTATCACAGACAGTTGGGCCGGGGAGCTGTTTTTT; j_call: TRBJ2-2; v_call: TRBV19; clone_size: NA; d_call: NA
cdr3_aa: CASSLDPAGGNTIYF; cdr3_nt: TGTGCCAGCAGCTTAGACCCGGCAGGGGGAAACACCATATATTTT; j_call: TRBJ1-3; v_call: TRBV7-9; clone_size: NA; d_call: NA
cdr3_aa: CASTVGLANYNEQFF; cdr3_nt: TGTGCCAGCACCGTGGGTCTAGCAAACTACAATGAGCAGTTCTTC; j_call: TRBJ2-1; v_call: TRBV7-2; clone_size: few; d_call: NA
cdr3_aa: CASSPSFGLGYGYTF; cdr3_nt: TGTGCCAGCAGTCCTAGCTTTGGACTTGGCTATGGCTACACCTTC; j_call: TRBJ1-2; v_call: TRBV6-5; clone_size: NA; d_call: NA
cdr3_aa: CASSPRGQDNSPLHF; cdr3_nt: TGTGCCAGCAGTCCCAGGGGCCAGGACAATTCACCCCTCCACTTT; j_call: TRBJ1-6; v_call: TRBV3-1/TRBV3-2; clone_size: NA; d_call: NA
cdr3_aa: CASSRTSGNYNEQFF; cdr3_nt: TGTGCCAGCAGCCGGACTAGCGGGAACTACAATGAGCAGTTCTTC; j_call: TRBJ2-1; v_call: TRBV6-5; clone_size: NA; d_call: TRBD2
cdr3_aa: CSAPSFGELFF; cdr3_nt: TGCAGTGCTCCCAGTTTTGGGGAGCTGTTTTTT; j_call: TRBJ2-2; v_call: TRBV20-1; clone_size: NA; d_call: NA
cdr3_aa: CASSLGGGNTEAFF; cdr3_nt: TGCGCCAGCAGCTTGGGAGGGGGGAACACTGAAGCTTTCTTT; j_call: TRBJ1-1; v_call: TRBV5-1; clone_size: NA; d_call: NA
cdr3_aa: CASQTGLNYGYTF; cdr3_nt: TGTGCCAGCCAGACAGGGTTAAACTATGGCTACACCTTC; j_call: TRBJ1-2; v_call: TRBV28; clone_size: NA; d_call: TRBD1
cdr3_aa: CASSPPNRKNEKLFF; cdr3_nt: TGTGCCAGCTCACCACCGAACAGGAAGAATGAAAAACTGTTTTTT; j_call: TRBJ1-4; v_call: TRBV18; clone_size: NA; d_call: NA
cdr3_aa: CASSQVKQVDYGYTF; cdr3_nt: TGTGCCAGCAGCCAAGTTAAGCAGGTGGACTATGGCTACACCTTC; j_call: TRBJ1-2; v_call: TRBV3-1/TRBV3-2; clone_size: NA; d_call: NA
cdr3_aa: CASSLAEGSHNEQFF; cdr3_nt: TGTGCCAGCAGCTTAGCGGAGGGCAGTCACAATGAGCAGTTCTTC; j_call: TRBJ2-1; v_call: TRBV7-2; clone_size: NA; d_call: NA